These 32 T cell receptor beta chains originate from one sample sequenced in a study of prognosis after radiotherapy for stage I lung cancer. Genomic DNA was subjected to two-round multiplex PCR for amplification of TCR beta CDR3. It was primers specific to each TRBV and TRBJ gene that first-round PCR used. Each CDR3 protein gets one entry after TCRdb re-called the multiplex PCR reads with MiXCR. Here the sample spans tens of thousands of distinct CDR3 sequences, roughly 29% being singletons. The source material was PBMCs, sampled before or after stereotactic body radiation therapy (not recorded which). All receptors come from a donor aged 50 or older with non-small cell lung cancer.

This clonotype was found many times. The chain couples TRBV2 to TRBJ1-1; D unresolved. This CDR3 has 12 residues. Germline values: CDR1 SNHLY, CDR2 FYNNEI. V lost 7 bases and J lost 5, with 11 bases in between. CDR3 sequence reads: CASMEAVTEAFF. The CDR3 DNA reads as TGTGCCAGCATGGAGGCAGTAACTGAAGCTTTCTTT.

In this sample, this clonotype turned up many times. The chain is built from TRBV20-1 and TRBJ2-2, with 8 bases identical to TRBD2. Trimming removed 4 bases from V and 1 base from J; junction bases left unmatched: 2. Germline lookup yields CDR1 DFQATT and CDR2 SNEGSKA (reference sequence). The length of the CDR3 is 14 residues. CDR3 residues: CSATSGGNTGELFF. CDR3 DNA: TGCAGTGCTACCAGCGGGGGGAACACCGGGGAGCTGTTTTTT.

About this clonotype: The CDR3 end shows no conserved phenylalanine or tryptophan, and so a read error is likely. The CDR3 here is CASSLGGGFDPPLHL. The CDR3 region has the DNA TGCGCCAGCAGCTTGGGGGGCGGATTCGATCCACCCCTCCACCTT. This chain links TRBV5-1 with TRBJ1-6; perhaps TRBD1 as D (5 bases). Trimming pared 0 bases from V and 11 bases from J, leaving 15 bases between. Germline V gene data show CDR1 as SGHRS and CDR2 as YFSETQ. The CDR3 extends over 15 amino acids.

This clonotype was counted ten times or more. This chain links TRBV2 with TRBJ1-4, with D tentatively TRBD1 (6 bases). This CDR3 comprises 14 residues. Trimming removed 6 bases from V and 7 bases from J, with 15 bases in between. Germline V gives CDR1 SNHLY, CDR2 FYNNEI. This chain's CDR3 is CASSPRQDFEKLFF. CDR3 coding DNA: TGTGCCAGCAGCCCAAGACAGGATTTTGAAAAACTGTTTTTT.

This clonotype has just a few counts. This chain links TRBV18 with TRBJ1-2; no reliable D call. Per germline, CDR1 KGHSH and CDR2 LQKENI. Trimming took off 3 bases at V and 7 bases at J, with 18 bases between the two ends. The CDR3 runs 15 residues. CDR3 nucleotides: TGTGCCAGCTCACCCATGAGAACCGCGGACTGTGGCTACACCTTC. This sequence encodes CASSPMRTADCGYTF.

This clonotype was detected ten times or more. The chain is built from TRBV4-1 and TRBJ1-3; 9 bases are a match to TRBD1. V was pared by 1 base and J by 5 bases, with 6 bases of the junction left unmatched. The CDR3 has 16 residues. CDR1 and CDR2 from the germline V gene are MGHRA and YSYEKL. CDR3 nucleotides: TGCGCCAGCAGCCAAGTAGGGACAGGGTCTAGAAACACCATATATTTT. This encodes CASSQVGTGSRNTIYF.

Many counts were recorded for this clonotype. V and J are TRBV30 and TRBJ2-1; a possible D gene is TRBD2 (5 bases). Germline-derived CDR1 and CDR2 are GTSNPN and SVGIG (reference sequence). Trimming stripped 5 bases from V and 2 bases from J, with 16 bases between. The CDR3 spans 15 residues. The CDR3: CAWDRTRGPYNEQFF. For the CDR3, the DNA is TGTGCCTGGGACCGGACCCGCGGGCCCTACAATGAGCAGTTCTTC.

On this clonotype itself: A read error is the likely source, as a far larger clone sits one nucleotide away. The chain couples TRBV6-2 or TRBV6-3 to TRBJ1-1, with unresolved D. The germline V gene has CDR1 MNHEY and CDR2 SVGEGT. The CDR3 sequence is 14 residues long. V was shortened by 5 bases and J by 1 base, with 11 bases between the two germline ends. The CDR3 region has the DNA TGTGCCAGCAGTGAACGGGTGGGGAACACTGAAGCTTTCTTT. Encoded protein: CASSERVGNTEAFF.

The rearrangement uses TRBV5-6 and TRBJ2-7; D is ambiguous. CDR1 SGHDT and CDR2 YYEEEE come from the germline V gene. The CDR3 has 11 amino acids. Trimming pared 4 bases from V and 5 bases from J, leaving 7 bases between. The CDR3 DNA sequence: TGTGCCAGCAGCCAAAGCAACGAGCAGTACTTC. It specifies CASSQSNEQYF.

Regarding this clonotype: This may arise from a read error, as a much more abundant clone is one base away. This chain uses TRBV9 with TRBJ2-7, with D maybe TRBD1 (6 bases). This CDR3 region has 15 residues. Germline V gene data show CDR1 as SGDLS and CDR2 as YYNGEE. Trimming took 0 bases from V and 7 from J, leaving 17 bases between them. CDR3 sequence: CASSVGTDPSEEQYF. The CDR3 DNA reads TGTGCCAGCAGCGTAGGGACAGATCCATCCGAGGAGCAGTACTTC. Full variable domain (remainder filled in from reference TRBV9 and TRBJ2-7): DSGVTQTPKHLITATGQRVTLRCSPRSGDLSVYWYQQSLDQGLQFLIQYYNGEERAKGNILERFSAQQFPDLHSELNLSSLELGDSALYFCASSVGTDPSEEQYFGPGTRLTVT.

A word on this clonotype: It may be a read error: a sequence one base away is much more abundant. The chain recombines TRBV19 with TRBJ2-1; TRBD1 or TRBD2 may be the D gene (5 bases each). The V gene's germline CDR1 is LNHDA and CDR2 SQIVND (reference sequence). CDR3 size: 15 residues. The ends were cut back, 5 bases at V and 2 bases at J, with 13 bases in the middle. The CDR3 loop is CASSRGVGPYNEQFF. DNA for the CDR3: TGTGCCAGTAGTCGGGGCGTGGGCCCCTACAATGAGCAGTTCTTC.

This clonotype showed up many times. The V call is TRBV2, the J call TRBJ1-1, with D unclear. There are 14 residues in the CDR3. Germline values: CDR1 SNHLY, CDR2 FYNNEI. V lost 7 bases to trimming and J lost 0 bases, with 12 bases between them. CDR3 in amino acids: CASNSQAMNTEAFF. The CDR3 bases are TGTGCCAGCAACAGTCAGGCCATGAACACTGAAGCTTTCTTT.

This clonotype appeared many times. The chain has TRBV6-5 and TRBJ1-2, with 8 positions matching TRBD1. The CDR3 totals 13 residues. The V segment lost 6 bases and the J segment 4 bases; nucleotides outside the gene matches: 4. Germline V CDR1 and CDR2: MNHEY, SVGAGI. The CDR3 here is CASRPTGGYGYTF. The CDR3 nucleotides are TGTGCCAGCAGACCTACAGGGGGCTATGGCTACACCTTC.

As regards this clonotype: A much larger clone lies a single base off, so this may be a read error. The CDR3 region is CSAKALEGDIQETQYF. CDR3 DNA: TGCAGTGCTAAGGCCCTAGAGGGGGACATCCAAGAGACCCAGTACTTC. The chain couples TRBV20-1 to TRBJ2-5; D might be TRBD1 (6 bases). In germline, CDR1 is DFQATT, CDR2 SNEGSKA (reference sequence). V was shortened by 4 bases and J by 1 base, with 19 bases between the two germline ends. This CDR3 has 16 residues.

This clonotype was observed many times. DNA of the CDR3: TGTGCCAGCAAGGGACGTAGCCTCAGCTCCTATAATTCACCCCTCCACTTT. Encoded protein: CASKGRSLSSYNSPLHF. The chain carries TRBV2 and TRBJ1-6; D might be TRBD1 (5 bases). In germline, CDR1 is SNHLY, CDR2 FYNNEI. The CDR3 totals 17 residues. The ends were cut back, 7 bases at V and 0 bases at J, with 16 bases in the middle.

This clonotype was counted ten times or more. This chain links TRBV2 with TRBJ2-7; maybe TRBD1 (6 bases). The length of the CDR3 is 14 residues. Germline CDR1 is SNHLY and CDR2 is FYNNEI. V was clipped by 6 bases and J by 5 bases, with 17 bases between them. The CDR3 coding sequence is TGTGCCAGCAGGGGAAGCAGGGGCGCCAACGAGCAGTACTTC. Translation: CASRGSRGANEQYF.

Concerning this clonotype: The likely explanation is a read error, given a far larger clone one base away. The chain is built from TRBV6-9 and TRBJ2-1; the D gene is possibly TRBD1 (6 bases). The CDR3 sequence is 12 residues long. CDR1 is MNHGY, CDR2 SVAAGI, per germline. Trimming shortened V by 3 bases and J by 16 bases, and 16 bases separated the two germline ends. CDR3 region: CASSYSAWGLFF. CDR3 sequence (DNA): TGTGCCAGCAGTTACTCAGCGTGGGGGCTTTTCTTC.

This clonotype was recorded at least ten times. The chain joins TRBV20-1 to TRBJ2-7; 9 positions match TRBD1. Looked up from germline, CDR1 is DFQATT and CDR2 is SNEGSKA (reference sequence). V shed 4 bases, J shed 2 bases, and the junction held 6 bases outside the gene matches. This CDR3 comprises 14 residues. DNA of the CDR3: TGCAGTGCTACCGGGACAGGGAATCCCTACGAGCAGTACTTC. Amino acid sequence: CSATGTGNPYEQYF.

This clonotype was seen many times. The V gene is TRBV5-1, the J gene TRBJ1-3, with 9 nucleotides matching TRBD1. Germline V gene lookup returns CDR1 SGHRS and CDR2 YFSETQ. This CDR3 spans 17 amino acids. V dropped 4 bases and J dropped 0; count of bases not matched to a gene: 8. The CDR3 nucleotides read TGCGCCAGCAGCCAGACAGGGGGAACGATCTCTGGAAACACCATATATTTT. This translates into CASSQTGGTISGNTIYF.

The table lists this clonotype with many counts. This chain uses TRBV7-9 with TRBJ1-1, with 7 bases that match TRBD1. The CDR3 is made up of 14 amino acids. J lost 2 bases, V lost 5 bases, and 5 bases had no gene match. Germline values: CDR1 SEHNR, CDR2 FQNEAQ (reference sequence). The CDR3 spells CASSLQGGNTEAFF. For the CDR3, the DNA is TGTGCCAGCAGCCTCCAGGGGGGCAACACTGAAGCTTTCTTT.

This clonotype came up many times. V is TRBV20-1 and J is TRBJ1-6; the D gene is possibly TRBD1 (6 bases). The CDR3 length is 14 residues. V lost 6 bases and J lost 2, with 11 bases in between. Looked up from germline, CDR1 is DFQATT and CDR2 is SNEGSKA (reference sequence). CDR3 sequence (DNA): TGCAGTGCACCGACAGGCACCTATAATTCACCCCTCCACTTT. It translates to CSAPTGTYNSPLHF.

Note on this clonotype: This could be a read error, since a much larger clone is one nucleotide away. The chain couples TRBV5-4 to TRBJ1-1; D possibly corresponds to TRBD1 (5 bases). Germline CDR1 and CDR2: SGHNT and YYREEE (reference sequence). V gave up 10 bases and J gave up 0 bases, with 19 bases separating them. The CDR3 sequence is 15 residues long. The CDR3 DNA reads as TGTGCCGTCAAGAGGGGCCAGAACTTGAACACTGAAGCTTTCTTT. Translation: CAVKRGQNLNTEAFF.

This clonotype has a count of ten or more. This sequence joins TRBV7-9 and TRBJ1-6; 7 bases agree with TRBD1. The CDR3 loop spans 15 amino acids. V was clipped by 2 bases and J by 9 bases; unmatched bases: 7. The germline V gene encodes CDR1 SEHNR and CDR2 FQNEAQ (reference sequence). CDR3 loop: CASSLTPGGGSPLHF. The CDR3 DNA follows: TGTGCCAGCAGCTTAACCCCAGGGGGGGGTTCACCCCTCCACTTT.

To note about this clonotype: A read error may explain this, as a much larger clone is one base away. This rearrangement joins TRBV27 to TRBJ2-5; 8 bases are a match to TRBD1. The CDR3 runs 14 residues. In germline, CDR1 is MNHEY, CDR2 SMNVEV (reference sequence). Germline trimming cut 6 bases from V and 5 bases from J; bases unmatched to any gene: 8. CDR3 in DNA: TGTGCCAGCAGCTCACAGGGGGAGATGGAGACCCAGTACTTC. Protein product: CASSSQGEMETQYF.

The sample holds many counts of this clonotype. The V and J genes are TRBV28 and TRBJ2-5, with 8 nucleotides matching TRBD2. The CDR3 has 13 amino acids. Germline CDR1 is MDHEN and CDR2 is SYDVKM. J gave up 4 bases and V 10 bases, and 8 bases lay outside the gene matches. The CDR3 nucleotides read TGTGCCATTTCGGGGGGGCCGAGAGAGACCCAGTACTTC. Translation: CAISGGPRETQYF.

This clonotype occurred many times. This chain connects TRBV12-3 or TRBV12-4 to TRBJ2-1; D is tentatively TRBD1 or TRBD2 (5 bases each). CDR3 size: 14 residues. V was pared by 5 bases and J by 5 bases, with 13 bases between. CDR3 loop: CASSPGRRNNEQFF. The CDR3 nucleotides are TGTGCCAGCAGTCCGGGACGGCGAAACAATGAGCAGTTCTTC.

This clonotype was observed many times. The rearrangement joins TRBV28 to TRBJ2-5; no reliable D call. Germline V gives CDR1 MDHEN, CDR2 SYDVKM. The CDR3 is 13 residues long. V was trimmed by 3 bases and J by 5 bases, leaving 10 bases between them. CDR3 sequence reads: CASSLPSTETQYF. In DNA form, the CDR3 reads TGTGCCAGCAGTTTGCCCTCGACGGAGACCCAGTACTTC.

The chain couples TRBV7-2 to TRBJ1-2; maybe TRBD1 (5 bases). Germline CDR1 reads SGHTA; CDR2 reads FQGNSA. CDR3 size: 14 residues. V was clipped by 7 bases and J by 5 bases, with 17 bases between them. The DNA for the CDR3 is TGTGCCAGCAAGAGTCAGGGTGCTTGTTATGGCTACACCTTC. Amino acid sequence: CASKSQGACYGYTF.

This clonotype was detected many times. This chain uses TRBV9 with TRBJ1-5; 7 nucleotides agree with TRBD1. After removal of 3 bases from V and 5 bases from J, the junction contained 5 bases not matched to a gene. This CDR3 spans 14 amino acids. Germline CDR1 is SGDLS and CDR2 is YYNGEE. CDR3 in amino acids: CASSGGQVYQPQHF. The CDR3 DNA is TGTGCCAGCAGCGGAGGACAGGTGTATCAGCCCCAGCATTTT. The full variable domain, with the rest looked up from reference TRBV9 and TRBJ1-5, is DSGVTQTPKHLITATGQRVTLRCSPRSGDLSVYWYQQSLDQGLQFLIQYYNGEERAKGNILERFSAQQFPDLHSELNLSSLELGDSALYFCASSGGQVYQPQHFGDGTRLSIL.

This clonotype occurred many times. It is unclear where the CDR3 begins or ends on the DNA, so no DNA is shown, and the CDR3 is as TCRdb lists it. This chain uses TRBV27 with TRBJ1-6; the table's TRBD1 call for D was not verified on the DNA. The germline CDR1 and CDR2 sequences are MNHEY and SMNVEV (reference sequence). The CDR3 is made up of 16 amino acids, end residues included. CDR3 amino acids: CASSFSAPGYNSPLHF.

About this clonotype itself: Compared with germline, one end of the junction differs, possibly owing to a read error. The J gene is TRBJ1-6, the V gene TRBV7-2, with 8 bases fitting TRBD1. Germline loops: CDR1 SGHTA, CDR2 FQGNSA. The CDR3 is 16 residues long. Written as DNA, the CDR3 is TGTGCCAGCAGCCCACAGGGGGGACCGGATAAATCACCCCTCCACTTT. This translates into CASSPQGGPDKSPLHF.

On this clonotype itself: A read error may be the cause here, since a much bigger clone is one base away. This sequence joins TRBV3-1 and TRBJ1-5; D is possibly TRBD1 (5 bases). This CDR3 contains 14 residues. Looked up from germline, CDR1 is LGHDT and CDR2 is YNNKEL (reference sequence). The V end was cut by 0 bases, the J end by 9 bases, with 12 bases between. CDR3 DNA: TGTGCCAGCAGCCAAGATGAGGGGATATTGCCCCAGCATTTT. This gives the protein CASSQDEGILPQHF.